Presented here are 27 T cell receptor beta chains from one specimen sequenced in a study of breast tumors, draining lymph nodes, adjacent tissues. Breast cancer patients provided tissue from their axillary draining lymph nodes. MiXCR, applied by TCRdb to the multiplex PCR reads, yields one record per CDR3 protein. This table has about 130,000 distinct CDR3 sequences, around 24% appearing once. The specimen was axillary lymph node tissue. Every receptor here comes from a female donor with breast cancer. Some clones in this sample may be carry-over from other donors' samples.

This clonotype was seen ten or more times. This rearrangement joins TRBV13 to TRBJ2-1; 13 nucleotides match TRBD2. Germline CDR1 is PRHDT and CDR2 is FYEKMQ (reference sequence). This CDR3 contains 14 residues. J lost 8 bases, V lost 4 bases, and 2 bases had no gene match. The CDR3 DNA reads as TGTGCCAGCAGCTGGGGGACTAGCGGGGATGAGCAGTTCTTC. It codes for CASSWGTSGDEQFF. Full variable domain (outside the CDR3, taken from reference TRBV13 and TRBJ2-1): AAGVIQSPRHLIKEKRETATLKCYPIPRHDTVYWYQQGPGQDPQFLISFYEKMQSDKGSIPDRFSAQQFSDYHSELNMSSLELGDSALYFCASSWGTSGDEQFFGPGTRLTVL.

This clonotype appeared many times. The chain is built from TRBV19 and TRBJ2-1; no clear D. Germline assignment: CDR1 LNHDA and CDR2 SQIVND (reference sequence). Between the trimmed V and J ends, which lost 3 bases and 8 bases, there was a span of 20 bases. This CDR3 spans 16 amino acids. The CDR3 region has the DNA TGTGCCAGTAGTATCTTTCCAAGGAGCTCGGTCGATGAGCAGTTCTTC. Protein sequence: CASSIFPRSSVDEQFF.

A few counts support this clonotype. A much larger clone is a single base away; this may be a read error. This sequence joins TRBV30 and TRBJ1-5, with 7 nucleotides matching TRBD1. The CDR3 length is 13 residues. Germline V gene lookup returns CDR1 GTSNPN and CDR2 SVGIG (reference sequence). Trimming at V came to 5 bases and at J to 5 bases, leaving 6 bases not matched to a gene. In nucleotides, the CDR3 is TGTGCCTGGGGGGCAGGGGGTGATCAGCCCCAGCATTTT. Its translation: CAWGAGGDQPQHF.

This clonotype has at least ten counts. V is TRBV13 and J is TRBJ2-1; TRBD2 agrees at 9 bases. The V segment lost 1 base and the J segment 2 bases; nucleotides outside the gene matches: 6. Germline V gene data show CDR1 as PRHDT and CDR2 as FYEKMQ (reference sequence). The CDR3 contains 17 residues. CDR3 sequence reads: CASSLEAAGGTYNEQFF. For the CDR3, the DNA is TGTGCCAGCAGCTTAGAAGCGGCGGGAGGGACCTACAATGAGCAGTTCTTC.

This clonotype was observed at least ten times. V usage is TRBV24-1 and J usage is TRBJ2-5; D call uncertain. CDR1 KGHDR and CDR2 SFDVKD come from the germline V gene. The CDR3 runs to 14 residues. Trimming cost V 3 bases and J 5 bases, with 12 bases left between them. Here the CDR3 DNA reads TGTGCCACCAGTGATCCTTTCATGGGGGAGACCCAGTACTTC. Protein: CATSDPFMGETQYF.

There are many counts of this clonotype. The chain is built from TRBV15 and TRBJ1-2; weak D call: TRBD1 (5 bases). The ends were cut back, 1 base at V and 7 bases at J, with 16 bases in the middle. The CDR3 runs 15 residues. Germline CDR1 and CDR2: LNHNV and YYDKDF (reference sequence). CDR3: CATSRGNVGQGGYTF. CDR3 in DNA: TGTGCCACCAGCAGAGGGAATGTGGGGCAGGGTGGCTACACCTTC.

This clonotype was found many times. The chain carries TRBV19 and TRBJ2-7, with 10 positions matching TRBD1. The junction had 4 bases not matched to a gene; V was cut back by 3 bases and J by 2 bases. The CDR3 has 15 residues. Germline-derived CDR1 and CDR2 are LNHDA and SQIVND (reference sequence). The CDR3 reads CASSMTGTGAYEQYF. For the CDR3, the DNA is TGTGCCAGTAGTATGACCGGGACAGGGGCCTACGAGCAGTACTTC.

V usage is TRBV5-6 and J usage is TRBJ2-2; D may match TRBD1 or TRBD2 (5 bases each). Trimming left V 2 bases short and J 3 bases short, with 17 bases between. Looked up from germline, CDR1 is SGHDT and CDR2 is YYEEEE. This CDR3 is built from 17 residues. The CDR3 loop reads CASSLVRGRDDTGELFF. The DNA of the CDR3 is TGTGCCAGCAGCTTAGTTCGGGGCAGGGACGACACCGGGGAGCTGTTTTTT. The full variable domain, in which reference TRBV5-6 and TRBJ2-2 provide the parts outside the CDR3, is DAGVTQSPTHLIKTRGQQVTLRCSPKSGHDTVSWYQQALGQGPQFIFQYYEEEERQRGNFPDRFSGHQFPNYSSELNVNALLLGDSALYLCASSLVRGRDDTGELFFGEGSRLTVL.

This clonotype has a count of ten or more. The gene calls are TRBV4-1 and TRBJ2-3; 7 bases line up with TRBD1. In germline, CDR1 is MGHRA, CDR2 YSYEKL. The length of the CDR3 is 15 residues. The V and J ends lost 4 bases and 2 bases, in that order; junction bases with no gene match: 6. CDR3: CASSRTGTDTDTQYF. CDR3 DNA: TGCGCCAGCAGCCGAACCGGGACAGACACAGATACGCAGTATTTT.

The rearrangement joins TRBV18 to TRBJ2-2; D possibly uses TRBD1 or TRBD2 (5 bases each). Trimming shortened V by 7 bases and J by 0 bases, and 12 bases separated the two germline ends. This CDR3 region has 15 residues. Germline-derived CDR1 and CDR2 are KGHSH and LQKENI. The CDR3 region is CASFAGTANTGELFF. Written as DNA, the CDR3 is TGTGCCAGCTTCGCCGGGACGGCGAACACCGGGGAGCTGTTTTTT. Looking up the rest from reference TRBV18 and TRBJ2-2 gives the full variable domain: NAGVMQNPRHLVRRRGQEARLRCSPMKGHSHVYWYRQLPEEGLKFMVYLQKENIIDESGMPKERFSAEFPKEGPSILRIQQVVRGDSAAYFCASFAGTANTGELFFGEGSRLTVL.

There are many counts of this clonotype. The chain combines TRBV11-2 with TRBJ2-7; tentatively, D is TRBD2 (6 bases). Per germline, CDR1 SGHAT and CDR2 FQNNGV. Trimming took 5 bases from V and 2 from J, leaving 19 bases between them. The CDR3 has 16 amino acids. CDR3: CASSPRGRTVAYEQYF. Here the CDR3 DNA reads TGTGCCAGCAGCCCCCGGGGGAGGACGGTAGCCTACGAGCAGTACTTC.

This rearrangement joins TRBV28 to TRBJ2-1; 13 positions agree with TRBD2. The CDR3 contains 16 residues. Trimming cost V 5 bases and J 7 bases; bases outside gene matches: 8. CDR1 MDHEN and CDR2 SYDVKM come from the germline V gene. DNA for the CDR3: TGTGCCAGCAGTCCAGAGACTAGCGGGAGGTGGAATGAGCAGTTCTTC. Translation gives CASSPETSGRWNEQFF. Full variable domain (outside the CDR3, taken from reference TRBV28 and TRBJ2-1): DVKVTQSSRYLVKRTGEKVFLECVQDMDHENMFWYRQDPGLGLRLIYFSYDVKMKEKGDIPEGYSVSREKKERFSLILESASTNQTSMYLCASSPETSGRWNEQFFGPGTRLTVL.

Note on this clonotype: A much more abundant neighbour one base away suggests this may be a read error. The gene calls are TRBV18 and TRBJ2-5, with D perhaps matching TRBD2 (5 bases). CDR3 size: 11 residues. The germline V gene encodes CDR1 KGHSH and CDR2 LQKENI. The CDR3 region is CASGSEEAQYF. CDR3 coding DNA: TGTGCCAGCGGGAGTGAAGAGGCCCAGTACTTC.

This clonotype has ten or more counts. The V gene is TRBV6-6, the J gene TRBJ1-6; no reliable D call. V was cut by 2 bases and J by 7 bases, with 21 bases left in between. CDR1 is MNHNY, CDR2 SVGAGI, per germline (reference sequence). The CDR3 sequence is 18 residues long. Written as DNA, the CDR3 is TGTGCCAGCAGTTACGATATCGACACCATAAACTCCAATTCACCCCTCCACTTT. Its translation: CASSYDIDTINSNSPLHF.

This clonotype was recorded a few times. The V gene is TRBV27, the J gene TRBJ2-1, with D perhaps matching TRBD2 (5 bases). The V gene's germline CDR1 is MNHEY and CDR2 SMNVEV (reference sequence). V was trimmed by 7 bases and J by 2 bases, leaving 12 bases between them. This CDR3 spans 14 amino acids. The CDR3 coding sequence is TGTGCCAGCAATCGGGGAGAAGCCTACAATGAGCAGTTCTTC. Encoded protein: CASNRGEAYNEQFF.

Many counts were recorded for this clonotype. The rearrangement uses TRBV30 and TRBJ2-3; 7 bases map to TRBD1. The V and J ends lost 0 bases and 5 bases, in that order; junction bases with no gene match: 2. This CDR3 region has 13 residues. Germline CDR1 and CDR2: GTSNPN and SVGIG (reference sequence). As DNA, the CDR3 is TGTGCCTGGAGTGTAGGGGGCGGAGATACGCAGTATTTT. The encoded protein is CAWSVGGGDTQYF. The complete variable domain, with remaining parts taken from reference TRBV30 and TRBJ2-3, reads SQTIHQWPATLVQPVGSPLSLECTVEGTSNPNLYWYRQAAGRGLQLLFYSVGIGQISSEVPQNLSASRPQDRQFILSSKKLLLSDSGFYLCAWSVGGGDTQYFGPGTRLTVL.

This chain connects TRBV20-1 to TRBJ2-7; 10 nucleotides line up with TRBD2. Germline assignment: CDR1 DFQATT and CDR2 SNEGSKA (reference sequence). This CDR3 region has 13 residues. With 5 bases clipped from V and 2 bases from J, the junction kept 3 bases outside the gene matches. CDR3 nucleotide sequence: TGCAGTGCTTTAGCGGGAGGCCCCTACGAGCAGTACTTC. This encodes CSALAGGPYEQYF.

Comment on this clonotype: This could be a read error, since a much larger clone is one nucleotide away. The CDR3 does not end in the conserved phenylalanine or tryptophan, so this is likely a read error. V and J are TRBV30 and TRBJ2-7; 8 bases agree with TRBD1. Germline CDR1 is GTSNPN and CDR2 is SVGIG (reference sequence). J was trimmed by 3 bases and V by 0 bases; bases with no gene match: 7. The CDR3 spans 15 residues. CDR3: CAWSVGQGLYYEQYL. The CDR3, as DNA: TGTGCCTGGAGTGTAGGACAGGGACTTTACTACGAGCAGTACCTC.

This clonotype was counted a few times. The gene calls are TRBV3-1 and TRBJ2-7, with 7 bases fitting TRBD1. The CDR3 consists of 11 residues. Losses at the gene ends were 10 bases for V and 3 bases for J; bases not matched to a gene: 3. The germline V gene has CDR1 LGHDT and CDR2 YNNKEL (reference sequence). CDR3 loop: CATGTVYEQYF. CDR3 in DNA: TGTGCCACCGGGACAGTCTACGAGCAGTACTTC.

The chain combines TRBV5-1 with TRBJ2-4; D perhaps matches TRBD2 (6 bases). V was pared by 2 bases and J by 0 bases, with 9 bases between. The germline V gene encodes CDR1 SGHRS and CDR2 YFSETQ. The CDR3 consists of 15 residues. The CDR3 DNA is TGCGCCAGCAGCTTAGGAGGGTTAGCCAAAAACATTCAGTACTTC. Translated: CASSLGGLAKNIQYF.

At least ten counts were recorded for this clonotype. The chain uses TRBV20-1 and TRBJ2-2, with a weak D call TRBD1 (6 bases). Germline loops: CDR1 DFQATT, CDR2 SNEGSKA (reference sequence). This CDR3 has 14 residues. The V end was cut by 6 bases, the J end by 2 bases, with 13 bases between. The CDR3, as DNA: TGCAGTGCCCAGGGACACAGAAACACCGGGGAGCTGTTTTTT. Translated, it gives CSAQGHRNTGELFF.

Many counts were recorded for this clonotype. The chain is built from TRBV5-6 and TRBJ2-5; 8 bases agree with TRBD2. Unmatched junction bases numbered 3, after V lost 3 bases and J lost 11 bases. The CDR3 loop spans 11 amino acids. Germline CDR1 and CDR2: SGHDT and YYEEEE. This CDR3 is CASSSGLVQYF. In DNA form, the CDR3 reads TGTGCCAGCAGCTCGGGACTAGTTCAGTACTTC. Using reference TRBV5-6 and TRBJ2-5 for the parts outside the CDR3, the full variable domain is DAGVTQSPTHLIKTRGQQVTLRCSPKSGHDTVSWYQQALGQGPQFIFQYYEEEERQRGNFPDRFSGHQFPNYSSELNVNALLLGDSALYLCASSSGLVQYFGPGTRLLVL.

The chain combines TRBV6-4 with TRBJ2-5; D assignment may be TRBD1 or TRBD2 (5 bases each). Germline V lookup: CDR1 MRHNA, CDR2 SNTAGT. This CDR3 has 15 residues. V lost 5 bases and J 1 base, leaving 14 bases between the germline ends. CDR3 in amino acids: CASSPSGDPQETQYF. In DNA, the CDR3 is TGTGCCAGCAGTCCCTCCGGGGACCCCCAAGAGACCCAGTACTTC.

The V gene is TRBV13, the J gene TRBJ2-1; TRBD2 aligns across 8 bases. The CDR3 consists of 14 residues. In germline, CDR1 is PRHDT, CDR2 FYEKMQ (reference sequence). The J segment lost 6 bases and the V segment lost 2 bases, leaving 3 bases of the junction unmatched. The CDR3 loop is CASSLSGSPNEQFF. The CDR3 coding sequence is TGTGCCAGCAGCTTAAGCGGGAGCCCCAATGAGCAGTTCTTC.

This clonotype was recorded many times. The chain couples TRBV5-6 to TRBJ2-7, with unresolved D. Germline V lookup: CDR1 SGHDT, CDR2 YYEEEE. CDR3 length: 13 residues. The V end lost 4 bases, the J end lost 9 bases, and 17 bases lay between the germline ends. CDR3 bases: TGTGCCAGCAGCCGAAAGACCTCACCGGGGCAGTACTTC. Translation gives CASSRKTSPGQYF. The complete variable domain, with remaining parts taken from reference TRBV5-6 and TRBJ2-7, reads DAGVTQSPTHLIKTRGQQVTLRCSPKSGHDTVSWYQQALGQGPQFIFQYYEEEERQRGNFPDRFSGHQFPNYSSELNVNALLLGDSALYLCASSRKTSPGQYFGPGTRLTVT.

The chain employs TRBV6-1 and TRBJ2-7; either TRBD1 or TRBD2 may supply D (5 bases each). V lost 4 bases to trimming and J lost 6 bases, with 19 bases between them. The V gene's germline CDR1 is MNHNS and CDR2 SASEGT. This CDR3 comprises 15 residues. The CDR3 nucleotides read TGTGCCAGCAGTGCTTATGCGGGCAGGGTTCGCGAGCAGTACTTC. Protein: CASSAYAGRVREQYF.

J is TRBJ2-2 and V is TRBV19; 8 bases agree with TRBD2. Germline CDR1 reads LNHDA; CDR2 reads SQIVND (reference sequence). This CDR3 spans 16 amino acids. Trimming cost V 10 bases and J 6 bases; bases outside gene matches: 16. DNA for the CDR3: TGTGCCACCCGCAGACGAGCGGGAGAGTTACCCGGGGAGCTGTTTTTT. This encodes CATRRRAGELPGELFF.